The clone carrying this T cell receptor (beta chain) was seen repeatedly, ten times or more. Its target is unknown. The sample originates from a study of human T cells and chemical hapten exposure. TCRdb used MiXCR to reprocess the RACE reads, holding one entry per CDR3 protein. The sample lists about 98,000 distinct CDR3 sequences; more than 10% were seen once. Described time point: pre-sensitization, week 0. Specified treatment: therapeutic diphenylcyclopropenone sensitization with weekly scalp DPC. Blood draws came first, before each patch test. Alopecia patients deemed DPC-suitable, aged 18 to 70, excluding pregnancy. The CDR3 extends over 16 amino acids. The germline CDR1 and CDR2 sequences are LNHNV and YYDKDF (reference sequence). J was trimmed by 11 bases and V by 0 bases; bases with no gene match: 12. Overall study findings and caveats: Expanded TCRs created a significantly greater count of big CDR3 similarity clusters than controls did.

The origin of this receptor is a woman aged 55-75 years with alopecia areata. Some clones in this sample may be carry-over from other donors' samples. Sequencing was performed on whole blood, taken in connection with sensitization to the hapten diphenylcyclopropenone (DPC). The chain has TRBV15 and TRBJ1-5; TRBD1 agrees at 8 bases. The CDR3, as DNA: TGTGCCACCAGCAGAGATGGGGCAGGGGGCGTTCGGGCCCAGCATTTT. It is translated as CATSRDGAGGVRAQHF. Based on the CDR3 plus reference TRBV15 and TRBJ1-5, the full variable domain is DAMVIQNPRYQVTQFGKPVTLSCSQTLNHNVMYWYQQKSSQAPKLLFHYYDKDFNNEADTPDNFQSRRPNTSFCFLDIRSPGLGDTAMYLCATSRDGAGGVRAQHFGDGTRLSIL.